These 18 T cell receptor beta chains came from one sample sequenced in a study of blood T cell repertoires in COVID-19 (dated by TCRdb to the early 2020s). Receptors were amplified or captured by the immunoSEQ multiplex PCR assay. TCRdb took this table from immuneACCESS and kept in-frame rearrangements with V and J called. Such tables lack part of the clones; where checked against another copy, unresolved V genes explain under half of the gap, and the rest is unexplained. The sample records approximately 200,000 clones, around 79% of which are singletons. Around 5.4% of the sample lies in the top ten. Sequenced sample: peripheral blood. These receptors originate from a woman aged 40 to 50 with COVID-19, enrolled during active disease.

The J gene is TRBJ1-3, the V gene TRBV4-1, with D uncertain. The CDR3 spans 16 residues. V shed 4 bases and J shed 3 bases, with 16 bases lying between them. Germline-derived CDR1 and CDR2 are MGHRA and YSYEKL. The CDR3: CASSPRSSLGGNTIYF. The CDR3 coding sequence is TGCGCCAGCAGCCCCCGGAGCTCCTTGGGTGGAAACACCATATATTTT.

The chain recombines TRBV9 with TRBJ1-1, with unresolved D. Trimming removed 4 bases from V and 4 bases from J, with 11 bases in between. The CDR3 loop spans 13 amino acids. Per germline, CDR1 SGDLS and CDR2 YYNGEE. CDR3 amino acids: CASSFGDATEAFF. The CDR3 nucleotides are TGTGCCAGCAGCTTCGGAGACGCCACTGAAGCTTTCTTT.

This clone was recorded a few times. The DNA of the CDR3 is TGTGCCAGCAGTTGGGCAGGGACTGGAAACACCATATATTTT. Residues: CASSWAGTGNTIYF. The rearrangement joins TRBV6-5 to TRBJ1-3, with D possibly TRBD1 on 5 matching bases. The germline CDR1 and CDR2 sequences are MNHEY and SVGAGI. The V gene lost 4 bases and the J gene lost 2 bases, with 9 bases spanning the gap. The CDR3 sequence is 14 residues long.

The chain joins TRBV7-2 to TRBJ2-2; D is perhaps TRBD1 (6 bases). Per germline, CDR1 SGHTA and CDR2 FQGNSA. CDR3 size: 15 residues. V lost 2 bases to trimming and J lost 0 bases, with 7 bases between them. CDR3 bases: TGTGCCAGCAGCTTACAGGGGACGAACACCGGGGAGCTGTTTTTT. Protein sequence: CASSLQGTNTGELFF.

The chain uses TRBV7-2 and TRBJ2-5; 7 bases align to TRBD2. The CDR3 length is 17 residues. Germline assignment: CDR1 SGHTA and CDR2 FQGNSA. Trimming removed 2 bases from V and 10 bases from J; junction bases left unmatched: 19. DNA of the CDR3: TGTGCCAGCAGCTTAAATAACTGGCGTGTGCGGGAGATAGGCCAGTACTTC. This sequence encodes CASSLNNWRVREIGQYF.

The rearrangement links TRBV19 to TRBJ2-2; D gene unclear. Germline V gene data show CDR1 as LNHDA and CDR2 as SQIVND (reference sequence). CDR3 length: 12 residues. V lost 6 bases and J 7 bases, leaving 9 bases between the germline ends. This CDR3 reads CASRRMGGELFF. The CDR3 DNA reads TGTGCCAGTAGGAGGATGGGCGGGGAGCTGTTTTTT.

The rearrangement uses TRBV2 and TRBJ2-7, with 9 bases lining up with TRBD1. The CDR3 runs to 18 residues. Trimming cost V 8 bases and J 4 bases; bases outside gene matches: 21. Germline V gives CDR1 SNHLY, CDR2 FYNNEI. The CDR3 coding sequence is TGTGCCAGCGAAACCCAGGGACAGGGCCGGGGGAGCGCTTACGAGCAGTACTTC. Translation gives CASETQGQGRGSAYEQYF.

J is TRBJ2-1 and V is TRBV30; D might be TRBD2 (5 bases). CDR3 length: 14 residues. CDR1 GTSNPN and CDR2 SVGIG come from the germline V gene (reference sequence). Trimming removed 2 bases from V and 4 bases from J, with 12 bases in between. The CDR3 DNA reads as TGTGCCTGGAGTCGAGGGAGTGGATACAATGAGCAGTTCTTC. It translates to CAWSRGSGYNEQFF.

The chain uses TRBV6-2 or TRBV6-3 and TRBJ1-2; 7 bases line up with TRBD1. The CDR3 is 15 amino acids. Trimming at V came to 5 bases and at J to 2 bases, leaving 8 bases not matched to a gene. Germline CDR1 MNHEY, CDR2 SVGEGT. CDR3 amino acids: CASSDPTGPNYGYTF. The CDR3 bases are TGTGCCAGCAGTGATCCGACAGGGCCAAACTATGGCTACACCTTC.

The rearrangement joins TRBV5-1 to TRBJ2-3; 13 nucleotides align to TRBD2. Germline CDR1 is SGHRS and CDR2 is YFSETQ. This CDR3 is built from 17 residues. The V gene end was trimmed by 3 bases and the J gene end by 4 bases; junction bases not matched to a gene: 8. DNA of the CDR3: TGCGCCAGCAGCTCCGGACTAGCGGGAGACAGGGCAGATACGCAGTATTTT. This encodes CASSSGLAGDRADTQYF.

The chain links TRBV11-2 to TRBJ2-7, with TRBD2 matching 7 bases. V shed 3 bases, J shed 7 bases, and the junction held 0 bases outside the gene matches. CDR3 length equals 11 residues. Germline CDR1 reads SGHAT; CDR2 reads FQNNGV. The CDR3 nucleotides read TGTGCCAGCAGCTTTAGCGGGGAGCAGTACTTC. The encoded protein is CASSFSGEQYF.

The V call is TRBV5-5, the J call TRBJ2-2; 7 nucleotides match TRBD2. The V gene end was trimmed by 4 bases and the J gene end by 6 bases; junction bases not matched to a gene: 9. The CDR3 is 15 residues long. CDR1 is SGHKS, CDR2 YYEKEE, per germline (reference sequence). This CDR3 is CASSLGLRGAGELFF. The CDR3 nucleotides read TGTGCCAGCAGCCTGGGACTTCGGGGGGCCGGGGAGCTGTTTTTT.

This sequence joins TRBV7-8 and TRBJ2-3; TRBD2 aligns across 9 bases. CDR1 is SGHVS and CDR2 is FQNEAQ in the germline V gene. The CDR3 consists of 15 residues. The V segment lost 5 bases and the J segment 9 bases; nucleotides outside the gene matches: 12. The CDR3 is CASSPDPGTSTTQYF. The CDR3 region has the DNA TGTGCCAGCAGCCCAGACCCCGGGACTAGCACCACGCAGTATTTT.

The V and J genes are TRBV6-5 and TRBJ2-3; D perhaps matches TRBD1 (7 bases). Trimming stripped 6 bases from V and 6 bases from J, with 19 bases between. There are 15 residues in the CDR3. CDR1 MNHEY and CDR2 SVGAGI come from the germline V gene. DNA of the CDR3: TGTGCCAGCAGAGTAGACAGGGTTCTAGCGGATACGCAGTATTTT. This sequence encodes CASRVDRVLADTQYF.

For the CDR3, the DNA is TGTGCCAGCAGCTTAGTATCCAGGGTCGGTTCACCCCTCCACTTT. It specifies CASSLVSRVGSPLHF. The chain joins TRBV11-2 to TRBJ1-6, with D maybe TRBD1 (5 bases). V was trimmed by 1 base and J by 9 bases, leaving 13 bases between them. In germline, CDR1 is SGHAT, CDR2 FQNNGV. The CDR3 length is 15 residues. The variable domain in full, completed from reference TRBV11-2 and TRBJ1-6, reads EAGVAQSPRYKIIEKRQSVAFWCNPISGHATLYWYQQILGQGPKLLIQFQNNGVVDDSQLPKDRFSAERLKGVDSTLKIQPAKLEDSAVYLCASSLVSRVGSPLHFGNGTRLTVT.

This chain connects TRBV3-1 (or the pseudogene TRBV3-2) to TRBJ2-5, with 7 bases matching TRBD1. The length of the CDR3 is 16 residues. After removal of 1 base from V and 5 bases from J, the junction contained 10 bases not matched to a gene. Germline V CDR1 and CDR2: LGHDT, YNNKEL (reference sequence). The CDR3 DNA sequence: TGTGCCAGCAGCCAAGCCGGGACACCCAGGGGGGAGACCCAGTACTTC. Its translation is CASSQAGTPRGETQYF.

This clone has just one count. V usage is TRBV5-5 and J usage is TRBJ1-5, with a possible D match to TRBD1 (6 bases). The CDR3 is 16 amino acids. V lost 4 bases, J lost 0 bases, and 14 bases lay in between. Germline CDR1 is SGHKS and CDR2 is YYEKEE (reference sequence). CDR3 sequence: CASSREGHFSNQPQHF. For the CDR3, the DNA is TGTGCCAGCAGCCGTGAGGGACATTTTAGCAATCAGCCCCAGCATTTT.

V gene TRBV11-2 combines with J gene TRBJ1-3; D call uncertain. There are 13 residues in the CDR3. From germline, CDR1 is SGHAT and CDR2 FQNNGV. V lost 3 bases and J 2 bases, leaving 5 bases between the germline ends. The CDR3 sequence: CASSFNTGNTIYF. The CDR3 nucleotides are TGTGCCAGCAGCTTTAATACTGGAAACACCATATATTTT. Full variable domain (rest looked up from reference TRBV11-2 and TRBJ1-3): EAGVAQSPRYKIIEKRQSVAFWCNPISGHATLYWYQQILGQGPKLLIQFQNNGVVDDSQLPKDRFSAERLKGVDSTLKIQPAKLEDSAVYLCASSFNTGNTIYFGEGSWLTVV.